The clone carrying this T cell receptor beta chain was counted between two and nine times. The record originates from a study of blood T cell repertoires in COVID-19. The assay was immunoSEQ multiplex PCR, and TCRdb's table has in-frame clones only and misses some. The table records about 120,000 clones, around 80% of them present only once. The ends lost 4 bases at V and 3 bases at J; junction bases unmatched: 9. The CDR3 extends over 16 amino acids. Germline V gives CDR1 SGHDN, CDR2 FVKESK. The source of this sequence is a young man with COVID-19, enrolled during active disease. The sequenced sample consisted of peripheral blood. The V gene is TRBV14, the J gene TRBJ2-1, with 7 bases fitting TRBD1. The CDR3 here is CASSLLSTGYYNEQFF. The CDR3, as DNA: TGTGCCAGCAGCCTGCTCTCGACAGGGTACTACAATGAGCAGTTCTTC.